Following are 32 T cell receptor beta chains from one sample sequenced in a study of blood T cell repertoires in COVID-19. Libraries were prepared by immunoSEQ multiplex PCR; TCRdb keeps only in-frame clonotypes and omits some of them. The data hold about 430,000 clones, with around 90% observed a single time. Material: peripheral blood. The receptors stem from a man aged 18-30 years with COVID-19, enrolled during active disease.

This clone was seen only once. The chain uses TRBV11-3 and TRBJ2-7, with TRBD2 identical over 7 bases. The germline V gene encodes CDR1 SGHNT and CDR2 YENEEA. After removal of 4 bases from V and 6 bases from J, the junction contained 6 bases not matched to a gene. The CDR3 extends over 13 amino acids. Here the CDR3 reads CASSSPLAVEQYF. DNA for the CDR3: TGTGCCAGCAGCTCCCCCCTAGCGGTCGAGCAGTACTTC.

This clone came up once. The CDR3 nucleotides are TGTGCCAGCAGCTTAGGACGGGGGGCCTTCGTAGAGACCCAGTACTTC. As protein: CASSLGRGAFVETQYF. The chain is built from TRBV7-2 and TRBJ2-5; D is possibly TRBD2 (7 bases). CDR3 size: 16 residues. The V gene lost 1 base and the J gene lost 4 bases, with 16 bases spanning the gap. The germline CDR1 and CDR2 sequences are SGHTA and FQGNSA.

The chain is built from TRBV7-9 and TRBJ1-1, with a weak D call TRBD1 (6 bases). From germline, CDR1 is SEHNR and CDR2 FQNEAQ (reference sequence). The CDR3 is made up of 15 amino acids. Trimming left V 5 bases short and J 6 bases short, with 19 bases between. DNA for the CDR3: TGTGCCAGCAGCGATTATTGGGGGGGCGCCTCTGAAGCTTTCTTT. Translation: CASSDYWGGASEAFF.

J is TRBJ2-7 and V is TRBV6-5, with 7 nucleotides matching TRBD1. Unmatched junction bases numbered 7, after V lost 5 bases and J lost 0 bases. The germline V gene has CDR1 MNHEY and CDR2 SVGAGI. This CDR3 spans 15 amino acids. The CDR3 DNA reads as TGTGCCAGCAGTAATACAGGGGATACCTCCTACGAGCAGTACTTC. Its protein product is CASSNTGDTSYEQYF.

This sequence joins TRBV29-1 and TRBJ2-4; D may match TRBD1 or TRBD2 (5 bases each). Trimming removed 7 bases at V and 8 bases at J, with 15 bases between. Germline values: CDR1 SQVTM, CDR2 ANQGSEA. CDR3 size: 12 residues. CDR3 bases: TGCAGCGGGGGCTTAAAGAGGGACATTCAGTACTTC. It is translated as CSGGLKRDIQYF.

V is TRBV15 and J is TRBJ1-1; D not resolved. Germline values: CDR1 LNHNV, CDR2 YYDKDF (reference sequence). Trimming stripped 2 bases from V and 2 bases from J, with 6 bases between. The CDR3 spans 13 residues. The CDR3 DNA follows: TGTGCCACCAGCAGACCGGGAAACACTGAAGCTTTCTTT. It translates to CATSRPGNTEAFF.

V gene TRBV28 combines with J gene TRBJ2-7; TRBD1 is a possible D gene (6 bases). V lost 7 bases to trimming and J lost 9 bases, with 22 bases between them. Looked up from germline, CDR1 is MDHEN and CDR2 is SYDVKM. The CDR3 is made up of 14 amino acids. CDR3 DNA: TGTGCCAGCACCTATGGGGGACAACCCATAGTGCAGTACTTC. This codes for CASTYGGQPIVQYF.

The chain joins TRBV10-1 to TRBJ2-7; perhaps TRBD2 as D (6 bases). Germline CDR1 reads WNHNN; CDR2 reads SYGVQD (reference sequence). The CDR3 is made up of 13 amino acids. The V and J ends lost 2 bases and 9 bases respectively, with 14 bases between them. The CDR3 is CASSESLARVQYF. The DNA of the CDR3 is TGCGCCAGCAGTGAGAGTCTAGCGAGGGTGCAGTACTTC.

CDR3 region: CASSPGRNTEAFF. The DNA for the CDR3 is TGTGCCAGCTCACCGGGGCGGAACACTGAAGCTTTCTTT. V is TRBV18 and J is TRBJ1-1, with a tentative D call TRBD1 (5 bases). Germline V gene sequence: CDR1 KGHSH, CDR2 LQKENI. The CDR3 consists of 13 residues. V was pared by 3 bases and J by 1 base, with 6 bases between.

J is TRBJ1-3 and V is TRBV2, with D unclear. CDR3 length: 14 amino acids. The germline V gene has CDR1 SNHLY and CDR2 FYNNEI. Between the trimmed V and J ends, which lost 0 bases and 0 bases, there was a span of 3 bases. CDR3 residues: CASSEALSGNTIYF. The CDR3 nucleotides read TGTGCCAGCAGTGAAGCTCTCTCTGGAAACACCATATATTTT.

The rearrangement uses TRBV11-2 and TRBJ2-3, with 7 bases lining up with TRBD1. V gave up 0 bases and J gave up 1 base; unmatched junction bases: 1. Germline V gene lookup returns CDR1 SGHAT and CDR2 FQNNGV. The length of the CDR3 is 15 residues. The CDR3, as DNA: TGTGCCAGCAGCTTAGATACAGGGGGCACAGATACGCAGTATTTT. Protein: CASSLDTGGTDTQYF.

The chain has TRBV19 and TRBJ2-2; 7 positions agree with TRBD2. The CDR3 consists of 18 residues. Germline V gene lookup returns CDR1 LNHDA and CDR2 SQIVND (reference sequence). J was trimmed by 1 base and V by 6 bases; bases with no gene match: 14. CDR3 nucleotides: TGTGCCAGTAGCTTGCTGGGGAGCGGGACCCTGAACACCGGGGAGCTGTTTTTT. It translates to CASSLLGSGTLNTGELFF.

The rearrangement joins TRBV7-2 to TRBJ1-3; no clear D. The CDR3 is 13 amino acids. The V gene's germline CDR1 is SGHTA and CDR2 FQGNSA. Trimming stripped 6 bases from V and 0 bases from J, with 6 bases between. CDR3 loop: CASRTSSGNTIYF. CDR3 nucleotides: TGTGCCAGCAGAACAAGCTCTGGAAACACCATATATTTT.

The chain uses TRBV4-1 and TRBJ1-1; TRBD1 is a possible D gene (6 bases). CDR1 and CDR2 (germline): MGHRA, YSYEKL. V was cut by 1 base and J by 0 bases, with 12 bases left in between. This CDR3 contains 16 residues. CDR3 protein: CASSQVRGTLNTEAFF. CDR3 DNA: TGCGCCAGCAGCCAAGTTAGAGGGACACTGAACACTGAAGCTTTCTTT.

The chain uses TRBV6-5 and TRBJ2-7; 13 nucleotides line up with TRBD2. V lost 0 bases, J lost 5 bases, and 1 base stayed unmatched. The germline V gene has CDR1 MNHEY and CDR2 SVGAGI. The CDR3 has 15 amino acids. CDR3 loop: CASSYSGLAGDEQYF. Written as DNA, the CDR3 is TGTGCCAGCAGTTACTCCGGACTAGCGGGAGACGAGCAGTACTTC.

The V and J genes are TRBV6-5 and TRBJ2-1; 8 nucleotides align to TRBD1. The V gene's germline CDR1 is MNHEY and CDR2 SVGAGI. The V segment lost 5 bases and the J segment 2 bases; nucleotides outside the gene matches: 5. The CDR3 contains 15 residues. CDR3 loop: CASSHDRGTYNEQFF. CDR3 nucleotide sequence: TGTGCCAGCAGTCACGACAGGGGTACCTACAATGAGCAGTTCTTC.

The CDR3 is CASSLAHGLEGEQYF. CDR3 nucleotides: TGTGCCAGCAGCTTGGCTCATGGACTAGAGGGCGAGCAGTACTTC. The chain combines TRBV5-4 with TRBJ2-7, with TRBD2 identical over 7 bases. V lost 0 bases and J lost 6; bases outside the gene matches: 9. Germline CDR1 reads SGHNT; CDR2 reads YYREEE (reference sequence). The CDR3 sequence is 15 residues long.

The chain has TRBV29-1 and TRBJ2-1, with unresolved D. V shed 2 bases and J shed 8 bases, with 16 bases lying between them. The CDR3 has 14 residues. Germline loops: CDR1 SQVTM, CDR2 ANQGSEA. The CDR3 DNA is TGCAGCGTTGAACTAGAAACAAAGCTAGATGAGCAGTTCTTC. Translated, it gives CSVELETKLDEQFF.

The CDR3 nucleotides are TGTGCCAGCAGCTTCGACCCGGGACTAGCGGGGGAAAGCTTCTTC. This translates into CASSFDPGLAGESFF. This chain links TRBV7-2 with TRBJ2-1; TRBD2 matches 14 bases. CDR1 is SGHTA and CDR2 is FQGNSA in the germline V gene. This CDR3 region has 15 residues. V lost 3 bases, J lost 16 bases, and 11 bases stayed unmatched.

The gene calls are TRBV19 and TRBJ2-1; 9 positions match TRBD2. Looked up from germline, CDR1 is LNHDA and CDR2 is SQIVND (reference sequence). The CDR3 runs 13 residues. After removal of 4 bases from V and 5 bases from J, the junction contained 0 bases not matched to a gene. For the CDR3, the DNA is TGTGCCAGTAGTACTAGCGGGGACAATGAGCAGTTCTTC. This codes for CASSTSGDNEQFF.

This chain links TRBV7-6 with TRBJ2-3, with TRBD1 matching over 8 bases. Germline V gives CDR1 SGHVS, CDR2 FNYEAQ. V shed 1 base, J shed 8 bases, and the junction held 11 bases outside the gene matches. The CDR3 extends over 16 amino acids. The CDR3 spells CASSLVTGGVRSTQYF. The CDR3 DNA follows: TGTGCCAGCAGCTTAGTTACAGGGGGAGTTCGGAGTACGCAGTATTTT.

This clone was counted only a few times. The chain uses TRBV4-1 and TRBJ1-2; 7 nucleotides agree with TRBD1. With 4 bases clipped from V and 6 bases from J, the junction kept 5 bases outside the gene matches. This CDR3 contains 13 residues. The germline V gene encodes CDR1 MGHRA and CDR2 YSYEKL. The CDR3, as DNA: TGCGCCAGCAGCCGTCTCACAGGGGATGGCTACACCTTC. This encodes CASSRLTGDGYTF.

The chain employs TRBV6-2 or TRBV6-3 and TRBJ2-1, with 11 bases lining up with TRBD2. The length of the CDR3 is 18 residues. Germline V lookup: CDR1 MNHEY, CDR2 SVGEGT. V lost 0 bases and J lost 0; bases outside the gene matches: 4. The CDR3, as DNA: TGTGCCAGCAGTTACTCGGGACTAGCGGTGAGCTCCTACAATGAGCAGTTCTTC. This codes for CASSYSGLAVSSYNEQFF.

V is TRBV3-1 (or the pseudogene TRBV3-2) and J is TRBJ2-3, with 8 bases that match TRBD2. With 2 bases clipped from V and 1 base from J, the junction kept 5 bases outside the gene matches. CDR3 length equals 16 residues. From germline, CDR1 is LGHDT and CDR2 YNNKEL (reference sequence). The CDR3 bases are TGTGCCAGCAGCCAACGGGCGGGGGGCCGCACAGATACGCAGTATTTT. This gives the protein CASSQRAGGRTDTQYF.

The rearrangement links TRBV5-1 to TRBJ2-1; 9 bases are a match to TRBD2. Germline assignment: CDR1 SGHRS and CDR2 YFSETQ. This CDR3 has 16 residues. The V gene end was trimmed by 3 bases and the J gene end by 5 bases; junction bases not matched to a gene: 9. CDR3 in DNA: TGCGCCAGCAGCTCAAGTAGCGGGAGCCGAAACAATGAGCAGTTCTTC. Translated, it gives CASSSSSGSRNNEQFF.

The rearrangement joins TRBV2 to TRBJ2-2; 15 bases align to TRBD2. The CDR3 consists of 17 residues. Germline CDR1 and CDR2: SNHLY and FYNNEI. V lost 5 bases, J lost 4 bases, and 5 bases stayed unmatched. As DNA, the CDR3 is TGTGCCAGCAGTATAGGACTAGCGGGAGGGAGCACCGGGGAGCTGTTTTTT. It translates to CASSIGLAGGSTGELFF.

CDR3 sequence reads: CASSLDRNTEAFF. For the CDR3, the DNA is TGTGCCAGCAGTCTCGACAGGAACACTGAAGCTTTCTTT. This rearrangement joins TRBV14 to TRBJ1-1; perhaps TRBD1 as D (5 bases). Trimming cost V 6 bases and J 1 base, with 9 bases left between them. The CDR3 has 13 amino acids. CDR1 and CDR2 from the germline V gene are SGHDN and FVKESK.

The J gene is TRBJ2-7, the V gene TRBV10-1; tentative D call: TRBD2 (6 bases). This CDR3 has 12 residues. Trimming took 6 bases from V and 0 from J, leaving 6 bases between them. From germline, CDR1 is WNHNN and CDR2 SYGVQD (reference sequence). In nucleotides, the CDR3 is TGCGCCAGCAGCGGGGGCTCCTACGAGCAGTACTTC. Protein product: CASSGGSYEQYF.

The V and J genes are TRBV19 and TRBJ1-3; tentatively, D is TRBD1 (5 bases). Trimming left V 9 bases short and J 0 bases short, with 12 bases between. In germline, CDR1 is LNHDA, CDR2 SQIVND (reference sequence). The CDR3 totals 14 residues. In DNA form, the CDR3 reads TGTGCCAGCGCGGAACAGGTCTCTGGAAACACCATATATTTT. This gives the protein CASAEQVSGNTIYF. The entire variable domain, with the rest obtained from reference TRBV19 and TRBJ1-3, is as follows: DGGITQSPKYLFRKEGQNVTLSCEQNLNHDAMYWYRQDPGQGLRLIYYSQIVNDFQKGDIAEGYSVSREKKESFPLTVTSAQKNPTAFYLCASAEQVSGNTIYFGEGSWLTVV.

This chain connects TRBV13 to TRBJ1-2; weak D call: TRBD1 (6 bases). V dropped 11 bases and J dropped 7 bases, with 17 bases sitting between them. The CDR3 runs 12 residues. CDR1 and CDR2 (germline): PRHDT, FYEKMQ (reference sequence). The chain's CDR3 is CAAATGLLGYTF. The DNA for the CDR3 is TGTGCCGCCGCTACAGGGTTACTTGGCTACACCTTC.

As DNA, the CDR3 is TGTGCTAGTGGTTTTTCTCTCCGGGACAGGGAAGCTGTGGGGCAGTACTTC. This sequence encodes CASGFSLRDREAVGQYF. The chain uses TRBV12-5 and TRBJ2-7, with 9 bases identical to TRBD1. V lost 3 bases to trimming and J lost 9 bases; unmatched junction nucleotides: 18. This CDR3 region has 17 residues. Germline V gene lookup returns CDR1 LGHNT and CDR2 FRNRAP.

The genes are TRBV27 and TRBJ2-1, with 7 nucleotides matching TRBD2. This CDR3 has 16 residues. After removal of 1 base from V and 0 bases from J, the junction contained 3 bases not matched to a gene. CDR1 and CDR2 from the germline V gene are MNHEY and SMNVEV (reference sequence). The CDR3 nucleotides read TGTGCCAGCAGTTTATTTGGGGACTACTCCTACAATGAGCAGTTCTTC. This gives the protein CASSLFGDYSYNEQFF.